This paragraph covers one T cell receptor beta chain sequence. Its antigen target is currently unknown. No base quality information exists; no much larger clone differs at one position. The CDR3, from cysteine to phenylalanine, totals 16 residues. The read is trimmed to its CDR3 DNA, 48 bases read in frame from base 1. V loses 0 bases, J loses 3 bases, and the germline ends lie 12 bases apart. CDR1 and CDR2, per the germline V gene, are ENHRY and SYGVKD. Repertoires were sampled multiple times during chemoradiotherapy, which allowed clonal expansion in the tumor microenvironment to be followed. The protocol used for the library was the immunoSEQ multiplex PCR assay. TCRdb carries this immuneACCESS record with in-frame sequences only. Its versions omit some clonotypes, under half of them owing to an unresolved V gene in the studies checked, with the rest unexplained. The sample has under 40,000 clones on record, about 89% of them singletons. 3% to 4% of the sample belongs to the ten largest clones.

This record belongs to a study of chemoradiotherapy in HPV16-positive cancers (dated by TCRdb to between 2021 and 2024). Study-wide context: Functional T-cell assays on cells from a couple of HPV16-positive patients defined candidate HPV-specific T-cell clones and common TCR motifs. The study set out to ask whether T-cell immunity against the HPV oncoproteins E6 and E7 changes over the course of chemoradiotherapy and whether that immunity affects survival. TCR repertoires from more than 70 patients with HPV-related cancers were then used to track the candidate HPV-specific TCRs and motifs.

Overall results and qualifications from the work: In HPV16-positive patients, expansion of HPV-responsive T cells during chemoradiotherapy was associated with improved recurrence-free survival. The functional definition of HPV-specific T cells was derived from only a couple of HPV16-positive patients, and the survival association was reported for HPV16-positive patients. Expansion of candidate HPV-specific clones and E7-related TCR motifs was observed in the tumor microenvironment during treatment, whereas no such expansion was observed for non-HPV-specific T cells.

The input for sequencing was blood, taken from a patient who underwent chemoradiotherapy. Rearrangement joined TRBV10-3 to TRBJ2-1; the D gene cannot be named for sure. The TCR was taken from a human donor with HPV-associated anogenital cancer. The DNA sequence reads TGTGCCATCAGTGAGTCGATAGGCAGGAACTACAATGAGCAGTTCTTC. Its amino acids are CAISESIGRNYNEQFF.